The 16 T cell receptor beta chains reported below all come from one sample, sequenced in a study of T cells in Graves' hyperthyroidism and ophthalmopathy. The TCR beta CDR3 regions underwent amplification using RNA transcripts as the source. When the TCR CDR3 underwent first-round RT-PCR, the HTBI primer set was used. TCRdb itself ran the multiplex PCR reads through MiXCR, one entry per CDR3 protein. The sample lists some 400,000 distinct CDR3 sequences; about 20% were seen once. Sample: blood. All receptors come from a woman in her late teens or twenties with Graves' hyperthyroidism.

The chain links TRBV30 to TRBJ2-3; D unclear. V was shortened by 4 bases and J by 3 bases, with 5 bases between the two germline ends. Germline lookup yields CDR1 GTSNPN and CDR2 SVGIG (reference sequence). The CDR3 loop spans 11 amino acids. CDR3 coding DNA: TGTGCCTGGACCTTTACAGATACGCAGTATTTT. This translates into CAWTFTDTQYF.

With regard to this clonotype: This CDR3 fails to terminate in the conserved phenylalanine or tryptophan, so it likely reflects a read error. The limits of the CDR3 on the DNA are not certain, so only TCRdb's listed CDR3 is given. The chain carries TRBV12-3 or TRBV12-4 and TRBJ1-1; the table calls TRBD1, which could not be checked here. Termini included, the CDR3 measures 15 amino acids. CDR3 protein: CASSPTFGGYTEACL.

This clonotype was counted ten times or more. This sequence joins TRBV20-1 and TRBJ2-7; D is perhaps TRBD1 (5 bases). Germline lookup yields CDR1 DFQATT and CDR2 SNEGSKA (reference sequence). V shed 6 bases and J shed 2 bases, with 17 bases lying between them. The CDR3 totals 14 residues. The CDR3 nucleotides are TGCAGTGCGATCGACAGCTATTCAGCCTACGAGCAGTACTTC. Its translation: CSAIDSYSAYEQYF.

This clonotype came up many times. The chain combines TRBV14 with TRBJ2-6; no firm D call. The CDR3 loop spans 18 amino acids. V lost 0 bases, J lost 0 bases, and 12 bases lay in between. The germline V gene has CDR1 SGHDN and CDR2 FVKESK. The CDR3 is CASSQDTGIFSGANVLTF. The DNA of the CDR3 is TGTGCCAGCAGCCAAGATACCGGTATCTTCTCTGGGGCCAACGTCCTGACTTTC.

This clonotype showed up many times. The chain recombines TRBV11-3 with TRBJ1-1; 7 bases line up with TRBD1. CDR3 length: 14 residues. The V gene's germline CDR1 is SGHNT and CDR2 YENEEA. V was clipped by 5 bases and J by 3 bases; unmatched bases: 6. This CDR3 reads CASSPGGGHTEAFF. The CDR3 bases are TGTGCCAGCAGCCCAGGGGGGGGCCACACTGAAGCTTTCTTT. Together with reference TRBV11-3 and TRBJ1-1, the CDR3 gives the full variable domain: EAGVVQSPRYKIIEKKQPVAFWCNPISGHNTLYWYLQNLGQGPELLIRYENEEAVDDSQLPKDRFSAERLKGVDSTLKIQPAELGDSAVYLCASSPGGGHTEAFFGQGTRLTVV.

This clonotype has a count of ten or more. This sequence joins TRBV20-1 and TRBJ1-1; no firm D call. CDR3 length: 14 amino acids. The V gene's germline CDR1 is DFQATT and CDR2 SNEGSKA (reference sequence). Trimming took off 0 bases at V and 1 base at J, with 9 bases between the two ends. The CDR3 sequence is CSARDIHTNTEAFF. The CDR3 DNA follows: TGCAGTGCTAGAGATATCCACACGAACACTGAAGCTTTCTTT.

This clonotype occurred many times. This CDR3 reads CASGLSGRGDTEAFF. The CDR3 region has the DNA TGTGCCAGCGGCCTTTCGGGGCGTGGGGACACTGAAGCTTTCTTT. The chain combines TRBV6-1 with TRBJ1-1; possibly TRBD1 for D (5 bases). CDR3 size: 15 residues. Trimming cost V 8 bases and J 3 bases, with 19 bases left between them. Germline CDR1 reads MNHNS; CDR2 reads SASEGT.

This clonotype was seen repeatedly, ten times or more. The J gene is TRBJ2-5, the V gene TRBV5-1; 10 bases are a match to TRBD1. V shed 7 bases, J shed 5 bases, and the junction held 8 bases outside the gene matches. This CDR3 contains 14 residues. Germline values: CDR1 SGHRS, CDR2 YFSETQ. The CDR3 loop reads CASDETGGAETQYF. The CDR3 nucleotides read TGCGCCAGCGACGAGACAGGGGGCGCGGAGACCCAGTACTTC.

This clonotype has a count of ten or more. The rearrangement joins TRBV6-5 to TRBJ2-7; possible D gene TRBD1, 5 bases. The CDR3 runs 13 residues. The V end lost 2 bases, the J end lost 5 bases, and 10 bases lay between the germline ends. Germline loops: CDR1 MNHEY, CDR2 SVGAGI. The CDR3 sequence: CASSYGLGDEQYF. The CDR3 region has the DNA TGTGCCAGCAGTTACGGTCTAGGGGACGAGCAGTACTTC.

This clonotype was detected only a few times. The rearrangement uses TRBV12-3 or TRBV12-4 and TRBJ1-5; D is undetermined. CDR3 length equals 13 residues. With 3 bases removed from V and 5 bases from J, the gap between germline ends came to 8 bases. DNA of the CDR3: TGTGCCAGCAGTTTTGGAGGCCATCAGCCCCAGCATTTT. As protein: CASSFGGHQPQHF.

The rearrangement links TRBV30 to TRBJ2-7, with 9 bases that match TRBD1. V lost 5 bases to trimming and J lost 0 bases; unmatched junction nucleotides: 11. This CDR3 is 16 amino acids long. Germline CDR1 is GTSNPN and CDR2 is SVGIG (reference sequence). The CDR3 loop reads CAWGGTGGLNSYEQYF. The CDR3 coding sequence is TGTGCCTGGGGCGGAACAGGGGGCCTTAACTCCTACGAGCAGTACTTC.

The table lists this clonotype with many counts. This sequence joins TRBV2 and TRBJ1-1; TRBD1 agrees at 10 bases. V was clipped by 6 bases and J by 6 bases; unmatched bases: 7. The CDR3 extends over 14 amino acids. Germline CDR1 is SNHLY and CDR2 is FYNNEI. CDR3 sequence (DNA): TGTGCCAGCAGGGCAGGACAGGGGGACCCTGAAGCTTTCTTT. Protein sequence: CASRAGQGDPEAFF. Full variable domain (missing parts from reference TRBV2 and TRBJ1-1): EPEVTQTPSHQVTQMGQEVILRCVPISNHLYFYWYRQILGQKVEFLVSFYNNEISEKSEIFDDQFSVERPDGSNFTLKIRSTKLEDSAMYFCASRAGQGDPEAFFGQGTRLTVV.

This clonotype was detected once. This chain uses TRBV6-1 with TRBJ2-7, with D tentatively TRBD2 (5 bases). Trimming removed 7 bases from V and 7 bases from J, with 14 bases in between. The length of the CDR3 is 12 residues. Germline assignment: CDR1 MNHNS and CDR2 SASEGT. The CDR3 loop reads CASTEGALEQYF. CDR3 bases: TGTGCCAGCACCGAGGGTGCTTTAGAGCAGTACTTC.

This clonotype came up many times. The chain links TRBV6-1 to TRBJ1-2, with D possibly TRBD1 on 5 matching bases. The V and J ends lost 6 bases and 5 bases respectively, with 13 bases between them. Germline V gives CDR1 MNHNS, CDR2 SASEGT. The CDR3 loop spans 13 amino acids. CDR3 nucleotide sequence: TGTGCCAGCAGGCCAGGGTTTTTGTATGGCTACACCTTC. It specifies CASRPGFLYGYTF.

This clonotype was counted many times. The chain employs TRBV11-3 and TRBJ1-5; D is unresolved. Trimming shortened V by 2 bases and J by 3 bases, and 11 bases separated the two germline ends. Germline CDR1 reads SGHNT; CDR2 reads YENEEA. This CDR3 contains 15 residues. The CDR3 here is CASSLTPGDNQPQHF. CDR3 in DNA: TGTGCCAGCAGCTTAACCCCAGGAGACAATCAGCCCCAGCATTTT.

The chain employs TRBV10-3 and TRBJ2-2, with unresolved D. This CDR3 has 14 amino acids. The V end was cut by 4 bases, the J end by 6 bases, with 12 bases between. Per germline, CDR1 ENHRY and CDR2 SYGVKD. The CDR3 sequence is CAISGAKVAGELFF. The CDR3 bases are TGTGCCATCAGTGGCGCGAAAGTCGCCGGGGAGCTGTTTTTT.